The 2 T cell receptor beta chains presented below share a single source sample, sequenced in a study of cytomegalovirus exposure and HLA in healthy donors. Researchers ran the PCR with 60 Vbeta and 13 Jbeta primers. Profiled with immunoSEQ multiplex PCR; TCRdb holds only in-frame clones, not every one. The top ten hold roughly 1.8% of the sample, which has some 110,000 clones, roughly 80% seen once. Sequencing used PBMCs. The receptors were sampled from a middle-aged woman in good health and CMV-seronegative.

The CDR3 protein is CSVDRQFRGGYTF. CDR3 nucleotide sequence: TGCAGCGTTGACCGCCAGTTCAGAGGGGGCTACACCTTC. The V and J genes are TRBV29-1 and TRBJ1-2; no clear D. Germline values: CDR1 SQVTM, CDR2 ANQGSEA. CDR3 size: 13 residues. V was pared by 3 bases and J by 8 bases, with 16 bases between.

The chain combines TRBV18 with TRBJ2-5; D is unresolved. CDR1 and CDR2 (germline): KGHSH, LQKENI. The CDR3 has 13 residues. The ends were cut back, 2 bases at V and 5 bases at J, with 9 bases in the middle. The CDR3 nucleotides read TGTGCCAGCTCACCAGGGCTTGGGGAGACCCAGTACTTC. Translating it yields CASSPGLGETQYF.